This T cell receptor beta chain was obtained from a study of T cells in Graves' hyperthyroidism and ophthalmopathy. Study-level findings and limits: Most clonotypes expanded in the thyroid (above 0.001) were also present in blood. Before onset, ophthalmopathy was predicted by the model a median around 6 months earlier.

The CDR3 loop spans 13 amino acids. Germline V gene lookup returns CDR1 DFQATT and CDR2 SNEGSKA (reference sequence). V lost 5 bases and J 5 bases, leaving 16 bases between the germline ends. TCR beta CDR3 regions were amplified from RNA transcripts. RT-PCR in the first round (using the HTBI primer set) targeted the TCR CDR3. TCRdb fed the multiplex PCR reads into MiXCR, producing one record per CDR3 protein. Of about 400,000 distinct CDR3 sequences in the sample, approximately 14% are singletons; the top ten hold 13%. This clonotype was counted at least ten times. Its antigen remains unidentified. The material sequenced was blood. The sequence came from a man aged 18 to 29 with Graves' ophthalmopathy. The V call is TRBV20-1, the J call TRBJ2-7; D tentatively reads TRBD1 or TRBD2 (5 bases each). The CDR3 spells CSARDLFPDEQYF. CDR3 DNA: TGCAGTGCTCGGGACCTCTTCCCGGACGAGCAGTACTTC.